The T cell receptor beta chain under discussion was sequenced for a study of T-cell reconstitution after alpha-beta-depleted transplantation in children. Molecular barcoding with unique molecular identifiers was used for the TCRbeta library. MiXCR, run by TCRdb on the PCR reads, gives a single entry per CDR3 protein. This sample carries 200,000 to 250,000 distinct CDR3 sequences, around 11% of them seen once, and the ten largest clones take approximately 2.9%. Concerning this clonotype itself: A much larger clonotype is one base distant, so this may be a read error.

The CDR3 runs 12 residues. Germline assignment: CDR1 DFQATT and CDR2 SNEGSKA (reference sequence). This receptor was identified in a human donor who donated a stem cell graft to a child with acute lymphoblastic leukemia. This chain connects TRBV20-1 to TRBJ1-2; D uncertain. The sample here was PBMCs from the stem cell graft donor, taken from the stem cell graft. CDR3 residues: CSASRGTGGYPF. CDR3 DNA sequence: TGCAGTGCTAGCCGAGGAACCGGTGGCTACCCCTTC.